The rows below give T cell receptor beta chains drawn from one sample of a study of cytomegalovirus exposure and HLA in healthy donors. This table comes from immunoSEQ multiplex PCR, and its TCRdb copy is limited to in-frame clones, with some not included. The sample has roughly 160,000 clones; roughly 80% are singletons. Sequencing was performed on PBMCs. These receptors all stem from a boy between 2 and 10 years old in good health and CMV-seronegative. Both conserved end residues are part of each CDR3.

J gene: TRBJ2-3
V gene: TRBV10-1
CDR3 protein: CASSEEVVSTDTQYF

J gene: TRBJ1-3
V gene: TRBV7-9
CDR3 protein: CASSLRGSVTTSGNTIYF

J gene: TRBJ2-7
V gene: TRBV12-1
CDR3 protein: CASSCRLVYEQYF

J gene: TRBJ2-3
V gene: TRBV28
CDR3 protein: CASSPGLAGRTDTQYF

J gene: TRBJ1-1
V gene: TRBV5-1
CDR3 protein: CASSLATIGQKNTEAFF

J gene: TRBJ2-3
V gene: TRBV11-2
CDR3 protein: CASSSRPSGYTDTQYF

J gene: TRBJ2-3
V gene: TRBV10-3
CDR3 protein: CAISARDRASDTQYF

J gene: TRBJ2-5
V gene: TRBV18
CDR3 protein: CASSPLDRVLQETQYF

J gene: TRBJ1-1
V gene: TRBV27
CDR3 protein: CASSPTGGTEAFF

J gene: TRBJ2-3
V gene: TRBV12-5
CDR3 protein: CASDKLWDSRSTDTQYF

J gene: TRBJ2-1
V gene: TRBV5-1
CDR3 protein: CASRFSGRPTDEQFF

J gene: TRBJ1-1
V gene: TRBV9
CDR3 protein: CASSVVQGGNTEAFF

J gene: TRBJ1-3
V gene: TRBV5-1
CDR3 protein: CASSVNGGNTIYF

J gene: TRBJ2-5
V gene: TRBV7-7
CDR3 protein: CASSLRDLAGGPRRQETQYF

J gene: TRBJ2-3
V gene: TRBV4-1
CDR3 protein: CASSPARAGATDTQYF

J gene: TRBJ2-7
V gene: TRBV5-1
CDR3 protein: CASSWDRAYEQYF

J gene: TRBJ1-2
V gene: TRBV6-6
CDR3 protein: CASSSDGVGIYTF

J gene: TRBJ1-1
V gene: TRBV5-6
CDR3 protein: CASSRGQGAEAFF

J gene: TRBJ1-4
V gene: TRBV28
CDR3 protein: CASSLTGLGTNEKLFF

J gene: TRBJ1-2
V gene: TRBV27
CDR3 protein: CASSLGSGVGGYTF

J gene: TRBJ1-5
V gene: TRBV7-8
CDR3 protein: CASSVPAGGGLTPQHF

J gene: TRBJ1-1
V gene: TRBV9
CDR3 protein: CASSVAGGSTEAFF

J gene: TRBJ2-3
V gene: TRBV28
CDR3 protein: CASSFSDTDTQYF

J gene: TRBJ2-1
V gene: TRBV5-1
CDR3 protein: CASSLDPTGYNEQFF

J gene: TRBJ1-5
V gene: TRBV28
CDR3 protein: CVSSFSGQGFQPQHF

J gene: TRBJ1-1
V gene: TRBV12-5
CDR3 protein: CASGPGGTEAFF

J gene: TRBJ2-5
V gene: TRBV5-1
CDR3 protein: CASSLGGSQETQYF

J gene: TRBJ1-1
V gene: TRBV19
CDR3 protein: CASSIHGNTEAFF